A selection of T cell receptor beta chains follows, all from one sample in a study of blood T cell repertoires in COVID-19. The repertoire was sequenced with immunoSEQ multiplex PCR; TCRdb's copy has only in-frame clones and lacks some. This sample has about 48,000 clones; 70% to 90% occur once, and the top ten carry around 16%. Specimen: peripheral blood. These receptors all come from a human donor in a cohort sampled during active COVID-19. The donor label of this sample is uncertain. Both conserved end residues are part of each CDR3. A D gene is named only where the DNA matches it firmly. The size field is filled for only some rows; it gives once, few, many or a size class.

cdr3_aa: CASSYTGVGYTF
cdr3_nt: TGTGCCAGCAGTTACACGGGGGTAGGCTACACCTTC
j_call: TRBJ1-2
clone_size: .
d_call: .
v_call: TRBV6-5

cdr3_aa: CASSFTPTGAEAFF
cdr3_nt: TGTGCCAGCAGTTTTACCCCGACAGGGGCTGAAGCTTTCTTT
j_call: TRBJ1-1
clone_size: .
d_call: TRBD1
v_call: TRBV28

cdr3_aa: CASSPDGRGNYGYTF
cdr3_nt: TGTGCCAGCAGCCCCGATGGCCGAGGGAACTATGGCTACACCTTC
j_call: TRBJ1-2
clone_size: .
d_call: .
v_call: TRBV7-2

cdr3_aa: CASSFSGGLSTDTQYF
cdr3_nt: TGTGCCAGCAGCTTTAGCGGGGGCCTGAGCACAGATACGCAGTATTTT
j_call: TRBJ2-3
clone_size: .
d_call: TRBD2
v_call: TRBV9

cdr3_aa: CASSLLAGGTDTQYF
cdr3_nt: TGCGCCAGCAGCTTGCTAGCGGGAGGCACAGATACGCAGTATTTT
j_call: TRBJ2-3
clone_size: once
d_call: TRBD2
v_call: TRBV5-1

cdr3_aa: CASSLSDPGGTGELFF
cdr3_nt: TGTGCCAGCAGTTTATCCGACCCGGGGGGCACCGGGGAGCTGTTTTTT
j_call: TRBJ2-2
clone_size: once
d_call: TRBD2
v_call: TRBV28

cdr3_aa: CATSPNRGGTYEQYF
cdr3_nt: TGTGCCACCTCTCCAAATCGGGGTGGAACCTACGAGCAGTACTTC
j_call: TRBJ2-7
clone_size: .
d_call: .
v_call: TRBV3-1/TRBV3-2

cdr3_aa: CAWRRQFTEAFF
cdr3_nt: TGTGCCTGGAGGCGACAGTTCACTGAAGCTTTCTTT
j_call: TRBJ1-1
clone_size: .
d_call: .
v_call: TRBV30

cdr3_aa: CASSSAPGVTYEQYF
cdr3_nt: TGTGCCAGCAGCTCCGCTCCGGGTGTTACGTACGAGCAGTACTTC
j_call: TRBJ2-7
clone_size: .
d_call: .
v_call: TRBV7-2

cdr3_aa: CASSPYGGSYEQYF
cdr3_nt: TGTGCCAGCAGTCCCTACGGTGGGAGCTACGAGCAGTACTTC
j_call: TRBJ2-7
clone_size: few
d_call: .
v_call: TRBV28

cdr3_aa: CASSISQVNEQFF
cdr3_nt: TGTGCCAGTAGTATAAGCCAGGTCAATGAGCAGTTCTTC
j_call: TRBJ2-1
clone_size: .
d_call: .
v_call: TRBV19

cdr3_aa: CASSEIADRVHEQYF
cdr3_nt: TGCGCCAGCAGTGAGATAGCGGATCGTGTCCACGAGCAGTACTTC
j_call: TRBJ2-7
clone_size: .
d_call: .
v_call: TRBV10-2

cdr3_aa: CASRPGLSAYNEQFF
cdr3_nt: TGTGCCAGCAGGCCGGGGTTGAGCGCCTACAATGAGCAGTTCTTC
j_call: TRBJ2-1
clone_size: .
d_call: .
v_call: TRBV25-1

cdr3_aa: CASSLNPVRGGSTDTQYF
cdr3_nt: TGTGCCAGCAGTTTAAACCCCGTGAGGGGGGGCAGCACAGATACGCAGTATTTT
j_call: TRBJ2-3
clone_size: .
d_call: .
v_call: TRBV27

cdr3_aa: CASSTKPGQGASGANVLTF
cdr3_nt: TGTGCCAGCAGCACCAAACCGGGACAGGGGGCCTCTGGGGCCAACGTCCTGACTTTC
j_call: TRBJ2-6
clone_size: .
d_call: TRBD1
v_call: TRBV2

cdr3_aa: CASSSTSGTMSSTDTQYF
cdr3_nt: TGTGCCAGTAGTTCGACTAGCGGGACTATGTCTAGCACAGATACGCAGTATTTT
j_call: TRBJ2-3
clone_size: .
d_call: TRBD2
v_call: TRBV19

cdr3_aa: CASSWHGTGGREKLFF
cdr3_nt: TGTGCCAGCAGTTGGCACGGTACAGGGGGGAGAGAAAAACTGTTTTTT
j_call: TRBJ1-4
clone_size: few
d_call: TRBD1
v_call: TRBV28

cdr3_aa: CASSQGARGSGNTIYF
cdr3_nt: TGTGCCAGCAGCCAAGGGGCCAGGGGGTCTGGAAACACCATATATTTT
j_call: TRBJ1-3
clone_size: .
d_call: TRBD1
v_call: TRBV4-2

cdr3_aa: CASSTYAGANTGELFF
cdr3_nt: TGTGCCAGCAGCACCTACGCCGGGGCGAACACCGGGGAGCTGTTTTTT
j_call: TRBJ2-2
clone_size: .
d_call: .
v_call: TRBV3-1/TRBV3-2

cdr3_aa: CASSILVNQPQHF
cdr3_nt: TGTGCCAGTAGTATATTAGTCAATCAGCCCCAGCATTTT
j_call: TRBJ1-5
clone_size: once
d_call: .
v_call: TRBV19

cdr3_aa: CATSRDLAQALGNEQYF
cdr3_nt: TGTGCCACCAGCAGAGATCTCGCACAGGCTTTGGGGAACGAGCAGTACTTC
j_call: TRBJ2-7
clone_size: .
d_call: .
v_call: TRBV15

cdr3_aa: CASSPARTGGSETQYF
cdr3_nt: TGTGCCAGCAGCCCTGCCCGGACAGGGGGTTCCGAGACCCAGTACTTC
j_call: TRBJ2-5
clone_size: .
d_call: TRBD1
v_call: TRBV5-5

cdr3_aa: CAISGQRQHEKLFF
cdr3_nt: TGTGCCATCAGTGGCCAGAGGCAACATGAAAAACTGTTTTTT
j_call: TRBJ1-4
clone_size: .
d_call: .
v_call: TRBV10-3

cdr3_aa: CASSPPGQGVSMNTGELFF
cdr3_nt: TGTGCCAGTAGCCCGCCGGGACAGGGGGTCTCCATGAACACCGGGGAGCTGTTTTTT
j_call: TRBJ2-2
clone_size: .
d_call: TRBD1
v_call: TRBV19

cdr3_aa: CASSQGGTNRGGSPLHF
cdr3_nt: TGTGCCAGCAGCCAAGGAGGTACGAACAGGGGAGGTTCACCCCTCCACTTT
j_call: TRBJ1-6
clone_size: .
d_call: TRBD1
v_call: TRBV14

cdr3_aa: CAISGDSNNSPLHF
cdr3_nt: TGTGCCATCAGTGGGGACAGCAATAATTCACCCCTCCACTTT
j_call: TRBJ1-6
clone_size: .
d_call: TRBD1
v_call: TRBV10-3

cdr3_aa: CASSIERSNQPQHF
cdr3_nt: TGTGCCAGTAGTATTGAGAGAAGCAATCAGCCCCAGCATTTT
j_call: TRBJ1-5
clone_size: .
d_call: .
v_call: TRBV19